This T cell receptor (beta chain) derives from a study of blood T cells in healthy people across ages. Study observations and caveats: More naive CD4+ cells and higher diversity were found in long-lived than in aged donors. Investigators viewed diversity estimates from one million T cells as underestimates, the study reported.

A sample-barcoded 5' primer and a J-beta primer mix were used in a second PCR of roughly 7 to 12 cycles. CDR3-containing paired-end reads numbering at least 2.5 million came from each sample. A single record per CDR3 protein comes from TCRdb applying MiXCR to the 5' RACE reads. Of about 1.6 million distinct CDR3 sequences listed, almost 35% were seen once; the top ten hold approximately 11%. On this clonotype itself: Its antigen is undetermined.

The CDR3 totals 14 residues. V was shortened by 0 bases and J by 4 bases, with 6 bases between the two germline ends. Germline loops: CDR1 MGHRA, CDR2 YSYEKL. A minimum of 6 million PBMCs was isolated per sample. The chain combines TRBV4-1 with TRBJ1-4; D is undetermined. The specimen sequenced was blood. The sequence was collected from a woman aged 30 to 39 in good health. In DNA form, the CDR3 reads TGCGCCAGCAGCCAAGAGCCGGTTAATGAAAAACTGTTTTTT. Its translation: CASSQEPVNEKLFF.